This T cell receptor (beta chain) derives from a study of blood T cells in healthy people across ages. With a J-beta primer mix and a sample-barcoded 5' primer, a second PCR ran 7 to 11 cycles. Each cDNA molecule, via a template-switch adaptor with 12 random nucleotides, was tagged. TCRdb ran MiXCR on the 5' RACE reads and lists one entry per CDR3 protein. This table holds about 1.4 million distinct CDR3 sequences, approximately 60% found once. The V gene's germline CDR1 is SGHTA and CDR2 FQGNSA. CDR3 length: 15 amino acids. The germline V and J ends were trimmed by 1 base and 6 bases, with 13 bases remaining between them.

The receptor comes from a man between 18 and 29 years old in good health. The sequenced material came from blood. V usage is TRBV7-2 and J usage is TRBJ1-5, with D tentatively TRBD1 (6 bases). The DNA for the CDR3 is TGTGCCAGCAGCTTAGTTGGGGGGCGGGCTCAGCCCCAGCATTTT. It codes for CASSLVGGRAQPQHF.